Below, 6 T cell receptor beta chains from the same sample are listed, as sequenced in a study of cytomegalovirus exposure and HLA in healthy donors. PCR amplification relied on 60 Vbeta primers (plus 13 Jbeta primers). Sequencing used immunoSEQ multiplex PCR; TCRdb keeps in-frame clones, though not all of them. The table shows approximately 110,000 clones, with approximately 15% occurring only once. The material sequenced was PBMCs. All receptors come from a woman younger than 30 in good health and CMV-seronegative.

This clone has more than one count but fewer than ten. The rearrangement joins TRBV2 to TRBJ1-3, with 7 bases fitting TRBD1. The length of the CDR3 is 14 residues. V shed 10 bases and J 2 bases; nucleotides not matched to a gene: 8. Per germline, CDR1 SNHLY and CDR2 FYNNEI. This chain's CDR3 is CAISTGTAGNTIYF. CDR3 coding DNA: TGTGCCATTAGCACCGGGACAGCTGGAAACACCATATATTTT.

The chain uses TRBV5-6 and TRBJ2-2; maybe TRBD1 (5 bases). Germline CDR1 is SGHDT and CDR2 is YYEEEE. Trimming removed 5 bases from V and 4 bases from J, with 12 bases in between. The CDR3 runs 14 residues. CDR3 amino acids: CASRRDRTTGELFF. The CDR3 nucleotides are TGTGCCAGCAGACGTGACAGAACCACCGGGGAGCTGTTTTTT.

The chain combines TRBV29-1 with TRBJ2-7; 9 nucleotides align to TRBD1. V gave up 4 bases and J gave up 6 bases; unmatched junction bases: 10. CDR1 and CDR2 from the germline V gene are SQVTM and ANQGSEA. CDR3 length: 14 residues. Here the CDR3 DNA reads TGCAGCGTTGCGACCGGGACAGGGACATTCGAGCAGTACTTC. Translating it yields CSVATGTGTFEQYF.

This rearrangement joins TRBV14 to TRBJ2-2; 8 nucleotides match TRBD1. Germline CDR1 SGHDN, CDR2 FVKESK. Germline trimming cut 1 base from V and 3 bases from J; bases unmatched to any gene: 7. CDR3 length: 17 amino acids. CDR3 loop: CASSQASRTGYTGELFF. For the CDR3, the DNA is TGTGCCAGCAGCCAAGCCTCCCGGACAGGGTACACCGGGGAGCTGTTTTTT.

This chain uses TRBV6-4 with TRBJ2-1; D is perhaps TRBD2 (7 bases). Germline CDR1 and CDR2: MRHNA and SNTAGT. The length of the CDR3 is 16 residues. V lost 0 bases, J lost 2 bases, and 11 bases lay in between. CDR3 region: CASSDSGGGAYNEQFF. In DNA form, the CDR3 reads TGTGCCAGCAGTGACTCGGGAGGGGGGGCCTACAATGAGCAGTTCTTC.

This clone was seen a few times. The chain uses TRBV30 and TRBJ1-2; 7 bases match TRBD1. The CDR3 extends over 12 amino acids. CDR1 GTSNPN and CDR2 SVGIG come from the germline V gene (reference sequence). V shed 3 bases and J 3 bases; nucleotides not matched to a gene: 1. CDR3 loop: CAWSQGDYGYTF. DNA for the CDR3: TGTGCCTGGAGCCAGGGGGACTATGGCTACACCTTC.